A single sample is the source of the 9 T cell receptor beta chains below, sequenced in a study of regulatory T cells in long-lasting Graves disease. According to the study, TCR beta libraries were built with iRepertoire HTBI primers and CDR3-region Arm-PCR. TCRdb itself ran the multiplex PCR reads through MiXCR, one entry per CDR3 protein. The table has hundreds of thousands of distinct CDR3 sequences, approximately 16% seen once. Time point: newly diagnosed GD, antithyroid drugs for less than 3 months. The TCR library was prepared using RNA isolated from PBMCs. These data were likewise used in another study, on T cells in Graves' hyperthyroidism and ophthalmopathy.

The sample here was peripheral blood mononuclear cells (PBMCs), taken at new diagnosis, from a patient treated with antithyroid drugs. These TCRs come from a man aged 40-55 years with Graves disease.

V gene TRBV3-1 combines with J gene TRBJ1-6; D gene ambiguous. The ends were cut back, 8 bases at V and 2 bases at J, with 10 bases in the middle. The length of the CDR3 is 14 residues. Germline CDR1 and CDR2: LGHDT and YNNKEL (reference sequence). In DNA form, the CDR3 reads TGTGCCAGCTGGACGGGAACCTATAATTCACCCCTCCACTTT. The encoded protein is CASWTGTYNSPLHF.

V is TRBV11-2 and J is TRBJ2-1; 9 positions match TRBD2. This CDR3 spans 19 amino acids. Trimming cost V 5 bases and J 0 bases; bases outside gene matches: 14. The V gene's germline CDR1 is SGHAT and CDR2 FQNNGV. This chain's CDR3 is CASSGWSGGGGRSYNEQFF. In DNA, the CDR3 is TGTGCCAGCAGCGGGTGGTCTGGCGGGGGGGGGCGCTCCTACAATGAGCAGTTCTTC.

A word on this clonotype: This clone may be a read error of a much larger clone one base away. The chain has TRBV27 and TRBJ2-5, with 7 bases lining up with TRBD2. The CDR3 length is 17 residues. J lost 2 bases, V lost 0 bases, and 9 bases had no gene match. The germline CDR1 and CDR2 sequences are MNHEY and SMNVEV (reference sequence). The CDR3 is CASSLSSLAEVQETQYF. CDR3 coding DNA: TGTGCCAGCAGTTTATCGTCGCTAGCGGAGGTTCAAGAGACCCAGTACTTC.

This clonotype has only a few counts. The chain recombines TRBV20-1 with TRBJ2-5; 12 bases align to TRBD2. The CDR3 runs to 15 residues. V shed 6 bases, J shed 1 base, and the junction held 6 bases outside the gene matches. Germline loops: CDR1 DFQATT, CDR2 SNEGSKA (reference sequence). This CDR3 is CSADASGGAQETQYF. The DNA of the CDR3 is TGCAGTGCCGACGCTAGCGGGGGGGCCCAAGAGACCCAGTACTTC.

This chain uses TRBV11-2 with TRBJ2-7; 13 positions match TRBD2. The junction had 6 bases not matched to a gene; V was cut back by 1 base and J by 0 bases. The CDR3 totals 18 residues. Germline loops: CDR1 SGHAT, CDR2 FQNNGV. In DNA, the CDR3 is TGTGCCAGCAGCTTAGGGACTAGCGGGGGCCTAAGCTCCTACGAGCAGTACTTC. It translates to CASSLGTSGGLSSYEQYF.

This clonotype was detected many times. A junction end diverges from the germline sequence, so it may reflect a read error. The genes are TRBV30 and TRBJ2-3; TRBD1 or TRBD2 may be the D gene (6 bases each). Per germline, CDR1 GTSNPN and CDR2 SVGIG (reference sequence). CDR3 length: 14 amino acids. The CDR3 spells CTWSVGGGSDTQYF. The CDR3 bases are TGTACCTGGAGTGTAGGAGGGGGGTCGGATACGCAGTATTTT.

The gene calls are TRBV20-1 and TRBJ2-3; the match to TRBD1 covers 7 bases. The CDR3 sequence is 13 residues long. With V trimmed by 6 bases and J by 3 bases, 6 bases remained unmatched. From germline, CDR1 is DFQATT and CDR2 SNEGSKA (reference sequence). The CDR3 spells CSAAGGWTDTQYF. As DNA, the CDR3 is TGCAGTGCCGCAGGGGGATGGACAGATACGCAGTATTTT.

This clonotype was seen at least ten times. The V and J genes are TRBV5-1 and TRBJ2-3, with 7 bases aligning to TRBD2. This CDR3 is built from 16 residues. V gave up 4 bases and J gave up 0 bases; unmatched junction bases: 8. CDR1 SGHRS and CDR2 YFSETQ come from the germline V gene. The CDR3 region has the DNA TGCGCCAGCAGCAAAAGCGGGGCACCTAGCACAGATACGCAGTATTTT. Its translation is CASSKSGAPSTDTQYF.

Regarding this clonotype: This may arise from a read error, as a much more abundant clone is one base away. The chain carries TRBV30 and TRBJ2-3; no reliable D call. CDR3 size: 13 residues. The V end lost 0 bases, the J end lost 6 bases, and 10 bases lay between the germline ends. The germline V gene encodes CDR1 GTSNPN and CDR2 SVGIG (reference sequence). The CDR3: CAWSVMRSDTQYF. The CDR3 DNA reads as TGTGCCTGGAGTGTAATGAGGTCGGATACGCAGTATTTT.